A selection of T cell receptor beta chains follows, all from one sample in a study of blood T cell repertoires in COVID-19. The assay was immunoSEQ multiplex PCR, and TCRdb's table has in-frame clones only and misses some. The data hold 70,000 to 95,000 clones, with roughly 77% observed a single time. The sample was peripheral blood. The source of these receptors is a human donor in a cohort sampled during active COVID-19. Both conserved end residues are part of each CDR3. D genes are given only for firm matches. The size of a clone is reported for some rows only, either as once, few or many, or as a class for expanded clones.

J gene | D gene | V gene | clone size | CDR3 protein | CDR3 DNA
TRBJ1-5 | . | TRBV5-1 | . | CASSLGWGADQPQHF | TGCGCCAGCAGCTTGGGGTGGGGCGCGGATCAGCCCCAGCATTTT
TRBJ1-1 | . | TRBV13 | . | CASSLRGNTEAFF | TGTGCCAGCAGCTTACGGGGGAACACTGAAGCTTTCTTT
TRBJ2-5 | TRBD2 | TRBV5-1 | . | CASSLVLAGGETQYF | TGCGCCAGCAGCTTGGTACTAGCGGGGGGAGAGACCCAGTACTTC
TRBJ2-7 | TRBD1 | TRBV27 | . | CASRRQGLNSYEQYF | TGTGCCAGCAGAAGACAGGGGTTAAACTCCTACGAGCAGTACTTC
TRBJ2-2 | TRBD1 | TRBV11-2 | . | CASSLFRGFTGELFF | TGTGCCAGCAGCTTATTCAGGGGGTTTACCGGGGAGCTGTTTTTT
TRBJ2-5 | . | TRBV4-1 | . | CASSRVEDSQETQYF | TGCGCCAGCAGCCGGGTGGAAGACAGCCAAGAGACCCAGTACTTC
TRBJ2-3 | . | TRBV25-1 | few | CASSEWVGATTDTQYF | TGTGCCAGCAGTGAATGGGTGGGGGCGACCACAGATACGCAGTATTTT
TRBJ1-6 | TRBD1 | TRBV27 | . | CASSFTTGGRSPLHF | TGTGCCAGCAGTTTCACGACAGGGGGCCGTTCACCCCTCCACTTT
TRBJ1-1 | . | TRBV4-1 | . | CASSQAGYSTEAFF | TGCGCCAGCAGCCAGGCAGGGTACTCCACTGAAGCTTTCTTT
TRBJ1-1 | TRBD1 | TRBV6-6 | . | CASSRRARTGGGDTEAFF | TGTGCCAGCAGTCGAAGAGCGAGGACAGGGGGCGGTGACACTGAAGCTTTCTTT
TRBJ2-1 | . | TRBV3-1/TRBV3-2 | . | CASSQEVQGYNEQFF | TGTGCCAGCAGCCAAGAGGTACAGGGATACAATGAGCAGTTCTTC
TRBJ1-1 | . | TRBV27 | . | CASSLSYRVGLALHTEAFF | TGTGCCAGCAGTTTATCGTATCGCGTGGGTCTAGCTCTCCACACTGAAGCTTTCTTT
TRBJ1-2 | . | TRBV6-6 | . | CASSYRQGLGYTF | TGTGCCAGCAGTTACAGGCAGGGTCTTGGCTACACCTTC
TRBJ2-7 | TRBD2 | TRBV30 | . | CAWSVSGKSYEQYF | TGTGCCTGGAGTGTAAGCGGGAAATCCTACGAGCAGTACTTC
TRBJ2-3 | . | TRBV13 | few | CASSQRPGLGDTQYF | TGTGCCAGCAGCCAAAGGCCGGGGTTGGGAGATACGCAGTATTTT
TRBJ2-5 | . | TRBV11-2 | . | CASSPQGLHRETQYF | TGTGCCAGCAGCCCCCAGGGCCTTCACAGGGAGACCCAGTACTTC
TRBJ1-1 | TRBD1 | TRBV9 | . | CASSVGSRGRDLGTEAFF | TGTGCCAGCAGCGTCGGTTCCAGGGGGCGCGATCTAGGGACTGAAGCTTTCTTT
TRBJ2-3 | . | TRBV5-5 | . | CASQQLPGVIDTQYF | TGTGCCAGCCAGCAGCTACCAGGGGTCATCGATACGCAGTATTTT
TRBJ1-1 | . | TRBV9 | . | CASSAGRQLNTEAFF | TGTGCCAGCAGCGCGGGGAGGCAGTTGAACACTGAAGCTTTCTTT
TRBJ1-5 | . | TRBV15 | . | CATSRDGGSSNQPQHF | TGTGCCACCAGCAGAGATGGTGGGAGTAGCAATCAGCCCCAGCATTTT
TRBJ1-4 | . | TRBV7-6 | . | CASSSNGATNEKLFF | TGTGCCAGCAGCTCCAACGGTGCAACTAATGAAAAACTGTTTTTT
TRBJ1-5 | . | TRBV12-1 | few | CAGRERGSNQPQHF | TGTGCCGGAAGAGAAAGGGGTAGCAATCAGCCCCAGCATTTT
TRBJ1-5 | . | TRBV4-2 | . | CASSQGTSWQPQHF | TGTGCCAGCAGCCAAGGTACATCATGGCAGCCCCAGCATTTT
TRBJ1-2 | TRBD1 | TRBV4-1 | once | CASSQDFNRGLYGYTF | TGCGCCAGCAGCCAAGATTTTAACAGGGGGCTCTATGGCTACACCTTC
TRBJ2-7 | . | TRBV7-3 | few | CASSPTGNSYEQYF | TGTGCCAGCAGCCCTACAGGGAACTCCTACGAGCAGTACTTC
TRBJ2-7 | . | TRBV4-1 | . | CASSQDRQGTYEQYF | TGCGCCAGCAGCCAAGATCGGCAGGGCACCTACGAGCAGTACTTC
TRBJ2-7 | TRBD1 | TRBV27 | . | CASSSRQTGIIYEQYF | TGTGCCAGCAGTTCCCGACAGACAGGGATAATCTACGAGCAGTACTTC
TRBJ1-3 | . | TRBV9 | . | CASSVTGGLNTIYF | TGTGCCAGCAGCGTAACGGGGGGCCTAAACACCATATATTTT